These T cell receptor beta chains were read from a single sample in a study of blood T cells in healthy people across ages. TCRdb called the 5' RACE reads again in MiXCR, with one record for every CDR3 protein. The sample yields more than 1 million distinct CDR3 sequences, 40% to 45% seen once. Sequences were obtained from blood. The receptors were gathered from a woman aged 55-69 years in good health. Both conserved end residues are part of each CDR3. The D gene is left open where the match is weak. Rows may omit the clone size; those that give it use once, few, many or a size class.

abundance: few
v_gene: TRBV4-1
d_gene: TRBD1
len: 16
j_gene: TRBJ2-2
CDR3aa: CASSLRQGSASGELFF
CDR3nt: TGCGCCAGCAGCCTCCGACAGGGTTCAGCATCTGGGGAGCTGTTTTTT

abundance: .
v_gene: TRBV12-3/TRBV12-4
d_gene: .
len: 14
j_gene: TRBJ2-5
CDR3aa: CASSAGGREETQYF
CDR3nt: TGTGCCAGCAGTGCTGGTGGCAGGGAGGAGACCCAGTACTTC

abundance: .
v_gene: TRBV7-9
d_gene: TRBD2
len: 14
j_gene: TRBJ2-7
CDR3aa: CASSFITSGYEQYF
CDR3nt: TGTGCCAGCAGCTTTATCACTAGCGGCTACGAGCAGTACTTC

abundance: .
v_gene: TRBV24-1
d_gene: .
len: 15
j_gene: TRBJ2-7
CDR3aa: CATSDPTTGNNGQYF
CDR3nt: TGTGCCACCAGTGATCCTACGACTGGAAACAATGGGCAGTACTTC

abundance: .
v_gene: TRBV28
d_gene: .
len: 13
j_gene: TRBJ2-1
CDR3aa: CAGTPRGYNEQFF
CDR3nt: TGTGCCGGCACCCCGCGGGGTTACAATGAGCAGTTCTTC

abundance: .
v_gene: TRBV29-1
d_gene: TRBD2
len: 14
j_gene: TRBJ2-7
CDR3aa: CCVSSGGLSYEQYF
CDR3nt: TGCTGCGTGAGTAGCGGGGGACTTTCCTACGAGCAGTACTTC

abundance: once
v_gene: TRBV28
d_gene: TRBD2
len: 15
j_gene: TRBJ2-1
CDR3aa: CASSRGEESYNEQFF
CDR3nt: TGTGCCAGCAGTCGGGGGGAAGAGTCCTACAATGAGCAGTTCTTC

abundance: few
v_gene: TRBV7-9
d_gene: TRBD2
len: 16
j_gene: TRBJ2-3
CDR3aa: CASSWTIAGATDTQYF
CDR3nt: TGTGCCAGCAGCTGGACTATAGCGGGAGCCACAGATACGCAGTATTTT

abundance: .
v_gene: TRBV30
d_gene: TRBD1
len: 14
j_gene: TRBJ2-7
CDR3aa: CAWSVRDRGEEQYF
CDR3nt: TGTGCCTGGAGTGTACGGGACAGGGGGGAAGAGCAGTACTTC

abundance: .
v_gene: TRBV28
d_gene: TRBD2
len: 16
j_gene: TRBJ2-3
CDR3aa: CASRRDPGPGGDTQYF
CDR3nt: TGTGCCAGCAGAAGGGATCCGGGACCGGGAGGAGATACGCAGTATTTT

abundance: few
v_gene: TRBV10-3
d_gene: .
len: 12
j_gene: TRBJ1-2
CDR3aa: CAIRDKHYGYTF
CDR3nt: TGTGCCATCAGGGATAAGCACTATGGCTACACCTTC

abundance: .
v_gene: TRBV18
d_gene: .
len: 13
j_gene: TRBJ1-5
CDR3aa: CASSVDRYQPQHF
CDR3nt: TGTGCCAGCTCAGTGGACAGATATCAGCCCCAGCATTTT

abundance: many
v_gene: TRBV7-8
d_gene: TRBD1
len: 15
j_gene: TRBJ2-5
CDR3aa: CASSLVGTGKETQYF
CDR3nt: TGTGCCAGCAGCTTGGTTGGGACAGGGAAAGAGACCCAGTACTTC

abundance: many
v_gene: TRBV4-2
d_gene: .
len: 15
j_gene: TRBJ2-4
CDR3aa: CASSQDMATKNIQYF
CDR3nt: TGTGCCAGCAGCCAAGATATGGCAACCAAAAACATTCAGTACTTC

abundance: .
v_gene: TRBV3-1
d_gene: .
len: 12
j_gene: TRBJ2-5
CDR3aa: CASSITLETQYF
CDR3nt: TGTGCCAGCAGCATCACCTTGGAGACCCAGTACTTC

abundance: few
v_gene: TRBV4-1
d_gene: TRBD1
len: 16
j_gene: TRBJ2-5
CDR3aa: CASSQVQTGMSKTQYF
CDR3nt: TGCGCCAGCAGCCAAGTTCAGACAGGGATGTCGAAGACCCAGTACTTC

abundance: .
v_gene: TRBV15
d_gene: .
len: 15
j_gene: TRBJ2-5
CDR3aa: CATSEGAAVEETQYF
CDR3nt: TGTGCCACCAGCGAAGGGGCGGCAGTGGAGGAGACCCAGTACTTC

abundance: once
v_gene: TRBV6-1
d_gene: .
len: 16
j_gene: TRBJ2-3
CDR3aa: CASSPHGSGGLGTQYF
CDR3nt: TGTGCCAGCAGTCCCCATGGCAGCGGAGGCCTCGGTACGCAGTATTTT

abundance: .
v_gene: TRBV5-5
d_gene: TRBD2
len: 16
j_gene: TRBJ2-5
CDR3aa: CASSSEGSGRGETQYF
CDR3nt: TGTGCCAGCAGCTCCGAGGGTAGCGGGAGGGGAGAGACCCAGTACTTC

abundance: .
v_gene: TRBV10-3
d_gene: .
len: 11
j_gene: TRBJ2-7
CDR3aa: CAISVGFEQYF
CDR3nt: TGTGCCATCAGTGTAGGGTTCGAGCAGTACTTC

abundance: .
v_gene: TRBV20-1
d_gene: .
len: 15
j_gene: TRBJ2-5
CDR3aa: CSAVPPLGVRKTQYF
CDR3nt: TGCAGTGCTGTTCCCCCTCTCGGGGTCCGGAAGACCCAGTACTTC

abundance: once
v_gene: TRBV5-1
d_gene: .
len: 14
j_gene: TRBJ1-6
CDR3aa: CASSLDSSRSPLHF
CDR3nt: TGCGCCAGCAGCTTGGATAGCTCTCGGTCACCCCTCCACTTT

abundance: .
v_gene: TRBV28
d_gene: .
len: 19
j_gene: TRBJ2-4
CDR3aa: CASSTVRATGAWAKNIQYF
CDR3nt: TGTGCCAGCAGCACCGTACGGGCAACGGGGGCGTGGGCCAAAAACATTCAGTACTTC

abundance: .
v_gene: TRBV10-3
d_gene: .
len: 13
j_gene: TRBJ2-7
CDR3aa: CAISDKGSGEQYF
CDR3nt: TGTGCCATCAGTGATAAGGGATCGGGAGAGCAGTACTTC

abundance: .
v_gene: TRBV30
d_gene: .
len: 12
j_gene: TRBJ2-3
CDR3aa: CASKNTGDTQYF
CDR3nt: TGTGCCAGTAAAAACACAGGGGATACGCAGTATTTT

abundance: few
v_gene: TRBV7-2
d_gene: .
len: 15
j_gene: TRBJ2-5
CDR3aa: CASSSEAGLSTKQYF
CDR3nt: TGTGCCAGCAGCTCGGAAGCGGGTTTATCGACTAAGCAGTACTTC

abundance: .
v_gene: TRBV2
d_gene: TRBD1
len: 17
j_gene: TRBJ2-1
CDR3aa: CASSGTNDGTGRNEQFF
CDR3nt: TGTGCCAGCAGTGGAACGAATGATGGGACAGGGCGGAATGAGCAGTTCTTC

abundance: .
v_gene: TRBV20-1
d_gene: TRBD1
len: 15
j_gene: TRBJ1-5
CDR3aa: CSARAWTGGLQPQHF
CDR3nt: TGCAGTGCTAGGGCCTGGACAGGGGGCCTTCAGCCCCAGCATTTT

abundance: .
v_gene: TRBV2
d_gene: TRBD2
len: 15
j_gene: TRBJ2-3
CDR3aa: CASRGESGRSDTQYF
CDR3nt: TGTGCCAGCAGGGGGGAGAGCGGGAGATCAGATACGCAGTATTTT

abundance: once
v_gene: TRBV27
d_gene: .
len: 13
j_gene: TRBJ1-1
CDR3aa: CATAGGGRTEAFF
CDR3nt: TGTGCCACCGCTGGGGGCGGTCGTACTGAAGCTTTCTTT

abundance: few
v_gene: TRBV20-1
d_gene: .
len: 15
j_gene: TRBJ2-7
CDR3aa: CSARDGGSSSYEQYF
CDR3nt: TGCAGTGCTAGAGACGGGGGTTCCTCCTCCTACGAGCAGTACTTC

abundance: few
v_gene: TRBV7-8
d_gene: TRBD2
len: 16
j_gene: TRBJ2-1
CDR3aa: CASTPEVGGPLNEQFF
CDR3nt: TGTGCCAGCACCCCGGAGGTGGGAGGGCCCCTCAATGAGCAGTTCTTC

abundance: .
v_gene: TRBV5-1
d_gene: .
len: 13
j_gene: TRBJ2-7
CDR3aa: CASSPNTAYEQYF
CDR3nt: TGCGCCAGCAGCCCTAACACCGCCTACGAGCAGTACTTC

abundance: .
v_gene: TRBV6-6
d_gene: .
len: 14
j_gene: TRBJ1-5
CDR3aa: CASNGQSHNQPQHF
CDR3nt: TGTGCCAGCAACGGACAGAGCCACAATCAGCCCCAGCATTTT

abundance: few
v_gene: TRBV7-3
d_gene: TRBD2
len: 16
j_gene: TRBJ2-3
CDR3aa: CASSQSGSWGTDTQYF
CDR3nt: TGTGCCAGCAGCCAGAGCGGGAGCTGGGGCACAGATACGCAGTATTTT

abundance: .
v_gene: TRBV29-1
d_gene: .
len: 13
j_gene: TRBJ1-2
CDR3aa: CSVEENGRYGYTF
CDR3nt: TGCAGCGTTGAAGAGAACGGCCGTTATGGCTACACCTTC

abundance: .
v_gene: TRBV30
d_gene: .
len: 10
j_gene: TRBJ1-2
CDR3aa: CALDGEGYTF
CDR3nt: TGTGCCCTGGACGGGGAGGGCTACACCTTC

abundance: few
v_gene: TRBV24-1
d_gene: .
len: 14
j_gene: TRBJ2-1
CDR3aa: CATSDLPDYNEQFF
CDR3nt: TGTGCCACCAGTGATTTGCCGGATTACAATGAGCAGTTCTTC

abundance: few
v_gene: TRBV2
d_gene: .
len: 16
j_gene: TRBJ2-3
CDR3aa: CASTREPERSTDTQYF
CDR3nt: TGTGCCAGCACTCGGGAACCCGAGCGGAGCACAGATACGCAGTATTTT

abundance: few
v_gene: TRBV2
d_gene: .
len: 13
j_gene: TRBJ2-1
CDR3aa: CASRGIPYNEQFF
CDR3nt: TGTGCCAGCAGGGGGATCCCCTACAATGAGCAGTTCTTC

abundance: many
v_gene: TRBV20-1
d_gene: TRBD1
len: 18
j_gene: TRBJ1-1
CDR3aa: CSARDRRDRVGLSTEAFF
CDR3nt: TGCAGTGCTAGAGATCGGCGGGACAGGGTGGGCCTAAGCACTGAAGCTTTCTTT

abundance: .
v_gene: TRBV3-1
d_gene: .
len: 14
j_gene: TRBJ2-1
CDR3aa: CASSPTTSYNEQFF
CDR3nt: TGTGCCAGCAGCCCGACGACTAGCTACAATGAGCAGTTCTTC

abundance: .
v_gene: TRBV5-1
d_gene: .
len: 12
j_gene: TRBJ2-3
CDR3aa: CASSFDIYTQYF
CDR3nt: TGCGCCAGCAGCTTCGACATTTATACGCAGTATTTT